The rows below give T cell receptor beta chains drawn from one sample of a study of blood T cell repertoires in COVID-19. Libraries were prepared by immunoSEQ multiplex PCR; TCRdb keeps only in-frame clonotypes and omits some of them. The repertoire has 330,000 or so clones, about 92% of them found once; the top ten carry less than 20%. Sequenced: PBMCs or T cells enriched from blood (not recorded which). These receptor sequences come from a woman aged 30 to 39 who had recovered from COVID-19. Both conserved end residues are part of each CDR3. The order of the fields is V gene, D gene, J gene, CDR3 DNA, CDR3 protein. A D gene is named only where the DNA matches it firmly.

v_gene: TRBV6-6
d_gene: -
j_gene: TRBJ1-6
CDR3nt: TGTGCCAGCAGGATACACCGGGACAAGACATTCCCCCTCCACTTT
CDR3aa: CASRIHRDKTFPLHF

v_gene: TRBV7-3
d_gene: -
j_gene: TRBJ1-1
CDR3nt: TGTGCCAGCAGCTTGGGCGCAGAGAACACTGAAGCTTTCTTT
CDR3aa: CASSLGAENTEAFF

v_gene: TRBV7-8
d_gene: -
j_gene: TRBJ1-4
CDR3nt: TGTGCCAGCAGCCCGCAGGGTACTCCTAATGAAAAACTGTTTTTT
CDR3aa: CASSPQGTPNEKLFF

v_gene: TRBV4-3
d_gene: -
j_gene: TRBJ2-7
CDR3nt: TGCGCCAGCAGCCAATCTCGTTTCAGCTCCTACGAGCAGTACTTC
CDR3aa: CASSQSRFSSYEQYF

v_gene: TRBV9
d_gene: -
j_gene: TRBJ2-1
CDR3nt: TGTGCCAGCAGCACCAGGGCCCACAATGAGCAGTTCTTC
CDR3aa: CASSTRAHNEQFF

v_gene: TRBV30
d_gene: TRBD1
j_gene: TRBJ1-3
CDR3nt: TGTGCCTGGAGTGACAGGGGTCGGAGCTCTGGAAACACCATATATTTT
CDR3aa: CAWSDRGRSSGNTIYF

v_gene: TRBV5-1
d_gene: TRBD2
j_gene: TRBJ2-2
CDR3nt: TGCGCCAGCAGCTTCTCACTAGCGGGAGCCTCCGGGGAGCTGTTTTTT
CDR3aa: CASSFSLAGASGELFF

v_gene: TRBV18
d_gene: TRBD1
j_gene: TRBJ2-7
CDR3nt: TGTGCCAGCTCATGGACAGGGGCAACCTACGAGCAGTACTTC
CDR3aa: CASSWTGATYEQYF

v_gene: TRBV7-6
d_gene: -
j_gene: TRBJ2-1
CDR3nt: TGTGCCAGCAGCTTAGAGGACAACAATGAGCAGTTCTTC
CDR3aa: CASSLEDNNEQFF

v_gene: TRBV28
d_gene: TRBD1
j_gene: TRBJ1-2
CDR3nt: TGTGCCAGCAGTTTAAGACAGGGAAAGACCTACACCTTC
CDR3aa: CASSLRQGKTYTF

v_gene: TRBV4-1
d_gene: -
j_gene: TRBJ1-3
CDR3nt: TGCGCCAGCAGCCAATTGTTACTCAGGGTTTCTGGAAACACCATATATTTT
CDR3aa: CASSQLLLRVSGNTIYF

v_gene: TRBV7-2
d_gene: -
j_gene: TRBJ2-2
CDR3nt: TGTGCCAGCAGCCCAGGACCACTATCGGGAACCGGGGAGCTGTTTTTT
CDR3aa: CASSPGPLSGTGELFF

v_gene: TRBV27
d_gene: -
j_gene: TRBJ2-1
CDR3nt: TGTGCCAGCAGCCGAAGGAACAGACACAATGAGCAGTTCTTC
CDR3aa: CASSRRNRHNEQFF

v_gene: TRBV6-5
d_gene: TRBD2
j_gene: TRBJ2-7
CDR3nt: TGTGCCAGCAGTTACTCCCGGGGGGGCTTAGAAAACGAGCAGTACTTC
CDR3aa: CASSYSRGGLENEQYF

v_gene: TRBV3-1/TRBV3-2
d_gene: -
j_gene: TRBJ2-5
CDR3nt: TGTGCCAGCAGCCAAGCTCTAGCCGGGGAGACCCAGTACTTC
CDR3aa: CASSQALAGETQYF